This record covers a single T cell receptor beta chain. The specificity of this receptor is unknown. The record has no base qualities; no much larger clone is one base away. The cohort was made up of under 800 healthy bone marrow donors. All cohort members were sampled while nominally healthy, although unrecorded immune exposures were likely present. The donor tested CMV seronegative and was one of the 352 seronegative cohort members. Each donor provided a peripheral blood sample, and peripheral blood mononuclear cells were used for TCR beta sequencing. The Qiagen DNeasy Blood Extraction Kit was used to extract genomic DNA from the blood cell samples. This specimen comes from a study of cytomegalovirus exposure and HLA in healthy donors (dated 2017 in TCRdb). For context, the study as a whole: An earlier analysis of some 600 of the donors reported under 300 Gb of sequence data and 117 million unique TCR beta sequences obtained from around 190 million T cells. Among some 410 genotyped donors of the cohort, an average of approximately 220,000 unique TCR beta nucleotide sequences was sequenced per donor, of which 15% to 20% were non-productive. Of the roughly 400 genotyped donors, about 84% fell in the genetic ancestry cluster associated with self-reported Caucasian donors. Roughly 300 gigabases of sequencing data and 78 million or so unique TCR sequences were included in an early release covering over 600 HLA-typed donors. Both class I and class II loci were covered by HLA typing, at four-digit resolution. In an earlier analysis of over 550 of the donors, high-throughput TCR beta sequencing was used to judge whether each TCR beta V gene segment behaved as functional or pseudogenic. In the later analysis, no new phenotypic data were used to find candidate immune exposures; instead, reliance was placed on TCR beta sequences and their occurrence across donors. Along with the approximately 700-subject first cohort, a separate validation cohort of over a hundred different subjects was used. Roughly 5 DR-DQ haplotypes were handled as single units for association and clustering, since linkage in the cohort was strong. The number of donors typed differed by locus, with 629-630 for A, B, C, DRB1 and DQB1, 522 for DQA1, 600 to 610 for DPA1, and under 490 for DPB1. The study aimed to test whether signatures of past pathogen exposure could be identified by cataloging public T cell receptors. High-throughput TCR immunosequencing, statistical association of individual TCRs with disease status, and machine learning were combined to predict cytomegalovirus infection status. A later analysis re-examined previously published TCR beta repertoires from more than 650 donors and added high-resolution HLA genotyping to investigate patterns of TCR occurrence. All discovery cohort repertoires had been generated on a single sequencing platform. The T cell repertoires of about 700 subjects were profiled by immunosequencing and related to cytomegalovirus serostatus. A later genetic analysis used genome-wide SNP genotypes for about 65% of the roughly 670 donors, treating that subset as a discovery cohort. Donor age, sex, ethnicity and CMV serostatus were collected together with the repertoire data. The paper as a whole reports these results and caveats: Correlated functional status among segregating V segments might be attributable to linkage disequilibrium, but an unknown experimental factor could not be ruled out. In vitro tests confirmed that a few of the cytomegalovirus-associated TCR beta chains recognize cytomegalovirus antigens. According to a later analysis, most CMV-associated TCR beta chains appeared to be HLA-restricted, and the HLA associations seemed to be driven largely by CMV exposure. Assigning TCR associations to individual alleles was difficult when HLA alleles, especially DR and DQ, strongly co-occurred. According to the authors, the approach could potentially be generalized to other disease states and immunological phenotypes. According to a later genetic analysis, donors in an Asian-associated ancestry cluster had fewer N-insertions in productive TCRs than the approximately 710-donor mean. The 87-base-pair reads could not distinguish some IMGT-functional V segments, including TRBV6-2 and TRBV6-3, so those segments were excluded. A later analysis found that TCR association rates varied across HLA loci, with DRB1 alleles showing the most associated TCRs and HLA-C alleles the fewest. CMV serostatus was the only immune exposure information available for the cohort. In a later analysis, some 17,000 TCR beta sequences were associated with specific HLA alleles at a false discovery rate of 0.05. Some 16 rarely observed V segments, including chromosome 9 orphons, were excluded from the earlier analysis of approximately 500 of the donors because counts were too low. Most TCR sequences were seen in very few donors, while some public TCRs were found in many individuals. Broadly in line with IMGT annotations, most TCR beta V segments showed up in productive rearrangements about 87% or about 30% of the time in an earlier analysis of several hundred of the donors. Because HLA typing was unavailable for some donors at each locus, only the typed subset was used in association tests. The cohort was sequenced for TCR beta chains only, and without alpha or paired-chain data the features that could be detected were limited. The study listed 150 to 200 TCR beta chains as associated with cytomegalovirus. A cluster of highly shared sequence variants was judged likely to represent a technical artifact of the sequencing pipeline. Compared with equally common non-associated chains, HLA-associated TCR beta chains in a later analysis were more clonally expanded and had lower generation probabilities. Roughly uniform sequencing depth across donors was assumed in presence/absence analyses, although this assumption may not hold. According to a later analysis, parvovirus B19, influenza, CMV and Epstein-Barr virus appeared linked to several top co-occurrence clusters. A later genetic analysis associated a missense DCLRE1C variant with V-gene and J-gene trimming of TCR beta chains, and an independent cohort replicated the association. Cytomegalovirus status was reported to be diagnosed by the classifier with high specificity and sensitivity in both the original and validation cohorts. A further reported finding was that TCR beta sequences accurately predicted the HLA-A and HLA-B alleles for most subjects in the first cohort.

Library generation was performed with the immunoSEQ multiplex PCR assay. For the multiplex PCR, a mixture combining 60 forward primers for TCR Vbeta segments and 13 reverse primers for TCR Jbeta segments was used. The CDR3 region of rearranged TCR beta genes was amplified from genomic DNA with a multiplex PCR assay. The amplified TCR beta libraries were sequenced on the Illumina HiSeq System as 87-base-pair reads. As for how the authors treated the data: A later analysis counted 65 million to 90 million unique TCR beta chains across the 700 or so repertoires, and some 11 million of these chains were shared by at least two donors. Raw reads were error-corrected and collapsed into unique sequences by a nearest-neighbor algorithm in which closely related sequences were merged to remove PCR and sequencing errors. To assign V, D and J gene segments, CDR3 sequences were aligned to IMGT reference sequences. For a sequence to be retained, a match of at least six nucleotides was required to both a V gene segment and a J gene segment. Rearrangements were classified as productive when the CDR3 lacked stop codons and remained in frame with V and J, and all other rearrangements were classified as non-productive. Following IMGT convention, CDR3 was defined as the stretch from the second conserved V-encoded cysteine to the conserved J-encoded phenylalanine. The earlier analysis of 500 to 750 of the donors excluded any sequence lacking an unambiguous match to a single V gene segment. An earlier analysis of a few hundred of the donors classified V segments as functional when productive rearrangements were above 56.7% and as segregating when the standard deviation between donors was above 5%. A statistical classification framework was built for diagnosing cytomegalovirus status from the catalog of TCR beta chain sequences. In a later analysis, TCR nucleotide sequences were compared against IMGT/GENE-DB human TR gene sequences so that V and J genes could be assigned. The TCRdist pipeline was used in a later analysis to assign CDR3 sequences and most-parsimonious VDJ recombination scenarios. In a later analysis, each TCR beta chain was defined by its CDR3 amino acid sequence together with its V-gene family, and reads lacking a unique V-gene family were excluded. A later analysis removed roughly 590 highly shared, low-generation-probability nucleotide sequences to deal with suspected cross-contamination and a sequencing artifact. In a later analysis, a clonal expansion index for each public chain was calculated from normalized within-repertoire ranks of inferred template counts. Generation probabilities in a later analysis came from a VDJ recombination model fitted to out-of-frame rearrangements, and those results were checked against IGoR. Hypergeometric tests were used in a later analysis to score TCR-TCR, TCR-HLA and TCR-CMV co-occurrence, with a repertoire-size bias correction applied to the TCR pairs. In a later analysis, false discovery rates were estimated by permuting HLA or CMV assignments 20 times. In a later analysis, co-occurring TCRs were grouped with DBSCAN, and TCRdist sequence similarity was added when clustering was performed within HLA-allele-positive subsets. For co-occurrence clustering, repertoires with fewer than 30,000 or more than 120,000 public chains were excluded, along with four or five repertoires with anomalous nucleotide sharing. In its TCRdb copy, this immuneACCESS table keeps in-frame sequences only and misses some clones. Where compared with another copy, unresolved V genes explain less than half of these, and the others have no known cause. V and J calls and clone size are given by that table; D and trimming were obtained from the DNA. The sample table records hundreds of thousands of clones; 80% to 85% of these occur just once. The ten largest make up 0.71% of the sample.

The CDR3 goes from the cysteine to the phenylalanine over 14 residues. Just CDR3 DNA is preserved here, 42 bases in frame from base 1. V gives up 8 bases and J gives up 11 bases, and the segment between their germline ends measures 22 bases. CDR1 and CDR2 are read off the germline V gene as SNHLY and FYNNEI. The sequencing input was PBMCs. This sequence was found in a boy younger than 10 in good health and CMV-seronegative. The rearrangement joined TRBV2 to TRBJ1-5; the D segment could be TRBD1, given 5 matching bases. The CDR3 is CASSSRTGESTQHF. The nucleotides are TGTGCCAGCTCGAGCCGGACGGGGGAGTCGACCCAGCATTTT.